The next 30 T cell receptor beta chains were all read from a single sample in a study of PD-1 blockade in classical Hodgkin lymphoma. Time point: newly diagnosed, previously untreated cHL patient sample. Assay: immunoSEQ multiplex PCR; the TCRdb copy retains only in-frame clones and omits some. The repertoire holds 16,000 or so clones, with 84% as singletons. The sequenced sample consisted of peripheral blood mononuclear cells (PBMCs). These receptor sequences come from a human donor with classical Hodgkin lymphoma.

This clone showed up just once. The rearrangement uses TRBV15 and TRBJ1-1; no clear D. V lost 5 bases and J lost 1, with 8 bases in between. This CDR3 has 13 residues. Germline V CDR1 and CDR2: LNHNV, YYDKDF (reference sequence). The CDR3 nucleotides read TGTGCCACCAGCGCGTACACGAACACTGAAGCTTTCTTT. Translated, it gives CATSAYTNTEAFF.

V gene TRBV5-1 combines with J gene TRBJ2-7; 8 bases agree with TRBD1. The CDR3 has 15 residues. V shed 5 bases, J shed 3 bases, and the junction held 10 bases outside the gene matches. Germline assignment: CDR1 SGHRS and CDR2 YFSETQ. CDR3 DNA sequence: TGCGCCAGCAGTTTCGACGGGACAGGTCTCTACGAGCAGTACTTC. It codes for CASSFDGTGLYEQYF.

The V and J genes are TRBV11-2 and TRBJ2-1; 10 nucleotides agree with TRBD2. CDR1 SGHAT and CDR2 FQNNGV come from the germline V gene. The CDR3 is 17 residues long. The junction had 7 bases not matched to a gene; V was cut back by 2 bases and J by 3 bases. The CDR3 DNA reads TGTGCCAGCAGCTTACGACCTCTAGCGGGAGTCTACAATGAGCAGTTCTTC. It translates to CASSLRPLAGVYNEQFF.

The sample holds one count of this clone. The chain couples TRBV10-3 to TRBJ2-7; TRBD1 aligns across 7 bases. The germline gives CDR1 ENHRY, CDR2 SYGVKD. Trimming removed 7 bases from V and 6 bases from J; junction bases left unmatched: 15. There are 15 residues in the CDR3. CDR3 coding DNA: TGTGCCATCACTGACAAAACAGGGGTAGGGAGCGAGCAGTACTTC. It is translated as CAITDKTGVGSEQYF.

This clone was observed a few times. The chain links TRBV18 to TRBJ1-2, with a weak D call TRBD1 (5 bases). Looked up from germline, CDR1 is KGHSH and CDR2 is LQKENI. This CDR3 is built from 13 residues. Trimming shortened V by 3 bases and J by 7 bases, and 12 bases separated the two germline ends. CDR3 sequence: CASSPRTGGGYTF. CDR3 DNA: TGTGCCAGCTCACCCCGGACTGGGGGTGGCTACACCTTC.

The rearrangement joins TRBV5-1 to TRBJ2-7; no definite D call. Germline CDR1 and CDR2: SGHRS and YFSETQ. Trimming removed 5 bases at V and 7 bases at J, with 13 bases between. This CDR3 contains 12 residues. The CDR3 DNA sequence: TGCGCCAGCAGATCCCGATCGAGGGAGCAGTACTTC. This gives the protein CASRSRSREQYF.

J is TRBJ2-2 and V is TRBV5-1; 12 bases are a match to TRBD2. Looked up from germline, CDR1 is SGHRS and CDR2 is YFSETQ. CDR3 size: 17 residues. V dropped 2 bases and J dropped 5; count of bases not matched to a gene: 7. The CDR3 DNA reads TGCGCCAGCAGCTTAGCTAGCGGGAGGGCCGGAACCGGGGAGCTGTTTTTT. It encodes CASSLASGRAGTGELFF.

This clone was detected only once. The chain uses TRBV7-9 and TRBJ1-2; possibly TRBD1 for D (6 bases). CDR3 length equals 12 residues. Germline assignment: CDR1 SEHNR and CDR2 FQNEAQ (reference sequence). V lost 3 bases, J lost 7 bases, and 9 bases lay in between. CDR3 bases: TGTGCCAGCAGCTTTACAGGGCTTGGCTACACCTTC. Protein sequence: CASSFTGLGYTF.

The chain couples TRBV5-1 to TRBJ2-2; D is perhaps TRBD1 or TRBD2 (5 bases each). This CDR3 has 14 amino acids. Trimming shortened V by 4 bases and J by 8 bases, and 15 bases separated the two germline ends. Germline CDR1 reads SGHRS; CDR2 reads YFSETQ. The CDR3: CASSDNYGGGELFF. The CDR3 DNA is TGCGCCAGCAGCGACAACTATGGGGGTGGGGAGCTGTTTTTT.

This chain links TRBV7-8 with TRBJ2-3; TRBD2 agrees at 11 bases. Germline V gene data show CDR1 as SGHVS and CDR2 as FQNEAQ. CDR3 length: 16 amino acids. V dropped 5 bases and J dropped 8; count of bases not matched to a gene: 12. As DNA, the CDR3 is TGTGCCAGCAGCCCTAGCGGGAGGTCGTCTTGGGGTACGCAGTATTTT. This gives the protein CASSPSGRSSWGTQYF.

J is TRBJ2-3 and V is TRBV6-4, with 9 bases aligning to TRBD2. The trim removed 3 bases at V and 4 bases at J, leaving 5 bases unmatched. Looked up from germline, CDR1 is MRHNA and CDR2 is SNTAGT. The CDR3 extends over 15 amino acids. The DNA of the CDR3 is TGTGCCAGCAGTGAGATTAGCGGGAGCCCAGATACGCAGTATTTT. As protein: CASSEISGSPDTQYF.

The gene calls are TRBV2 and TRBJ1-5; 7 bases are shared with TRBD1. J was trimmed by 2 bases and V by 7 bases; bases with no gene match: 5. CDR1 is SNHLY and CDR2 is FYNNEI in the germline V gene. The CDR3 sequence is 14 residues long. The CDR3 spells CASNPGTGNQPQHF. The DNA of the CDR3 is TGTGCCAGCAACCCGGGGACAGGCAATCAGCCCCAGCATTTT.

This clone was recorded only once. The gene calls are TRBV7-2 and TRBJ1-2; possible D gene TRBD1, 6 bases. Germline assignment: CDR1 SGHTA and CDR2 FQGNSA. V lost 5 bases to trimming and J lost 3 bases, with 16 bases between them. This CDR3 spans 15 amino acids. The CDR3 DNA is TGTGCCAGCAGCGTATCCTCTGGACAGCACTATGGCTACACCTTC. This gives the protein CASSVSSGQHYGYTF.

The chain employs TRBV7-2 and TRBJ2-1; 12 bases are a match to TRBD2. The germline gives CDR1 SGHTA, CDR2 FQGNSA. J lost 1 base, V lost 6 bases, and 4 bases had no gene match. The CDR3 consists of 16 residues. The CDR3, as DNA: TGTGCCAGCAGAACGACTAGCGGGAGTTCCTACAATGAGCAGTTCTTC. It is translated as CASRTTSGSSYNEQFF.

The V and J genes are TRBV9 and TRBJ2-5; D is perhaps TRBD1 (5 bases). The V gene lost 4 bases and the J gene lost 2 bases, with 21 bases spanning the gap. The CDR3 has 17 residues. Germline CDR1 and CDR2: SGDLS and YYNGEE. The chain's CDR3 is CASSSRSGAQDQETQYF. CDR3 nucleotides: TGTGCCAGCAGCTCACGTTCAGGCGCACAGGATCAAGAGACCCAGTACTTC.

The chain recombines TRBV11-2 with TRBJ2-7; D not resolved. The germline V and J ends were trimmed by 1 base and 6 bases, with 10 bases remaining between them. CDR1 SGHAT and CDR2 FQNNGV come from the germline V gene. This CDR3 contains 13 residues. CDR3: CASSLVRVGEQYF. The CDR3 DNA reads as TGTGCCAGCAGCTTAGTAAGGGTTGGCGAGCAGTACTTC.

The chain employs TRBV6-5 and TRBJ2-7; D gene ambiguous. Germline assignment: CDR1 MNHEY and CDR2 SVGAGI. The CDR3 covers 14 residues. Trimming left V 7 bases short and J 4 bases short, with 17 bases between. In DNA form, the CDR3 reads TGTGCCAGCACCGGGCCTATAGGAAGTTACGAGCAGTACTTC. Translating gives CASTGPIGSYEQYF.

The chain employs TRBV19 and TRBJ2-7; D call uncertain. This CDR3 has 13 residues. Germline loops: CDR1 LNHDA, CDR2 SQIVND (reference sequence). Trimming stripped 3 bases from V and 1 base from J, with 7 bases between. The DNA of the CDR3 is TGTGCCAGTAGTATCGCGGAGTCCTACGAGCAGTACTTC. Translated: CASSIAESYEQYF.

CDR3 DNA sequence: TGTGCCAGTTATCCCAAACCCCGCGCGGGCAATCAGCCCCAGCATTTT. Translating it yields CASYPKPRAGNQPQHF. The genes are TRBV19 and TRBJ1-5; D is uncertain. The CDR3 runs to 16 residues. V was cut by 8 bases and J by 2 bases, with 19 bases left in between. From germline, CDR1 is LNHDA and CDR2 SQIVND (reference sequence).

The CDR3 here is CASSIAGETYEQYF. CDR3 DNA sequence: TGTGCCAGTAGTATAGCGGGGGAAACCTACGAGCAGTACTTC. V and J are TRBV19 and TRBJ2-7; D possibly corresponds to TRBD2 (6 bases). In germline, CDR1 is LNHDA, CDR2 SQIVND (reference sequence). CDR3 length: 14 amino acids. Trimming took 1 base from V and 2 from J, leaving 9 bases between them.

This chain joins TRBV19 and TRBJ1-4; no clear D gene. This CDR3 is 11 amino acids long. Germline V CDR1 and CDR2: LNHDA, SQIVND (reference sequence). The V end lost 8 bases, the J end lost 8 bases, and 9 bases lay between the germline ends. CDR3 sequence reads: CASGMTEKLFF. Here the CDR3 DNA reads TGTGCCAGTGGCATGACCGAAAAACTGTTTTTT.

The chain uses TRBV5-1 and TRBJ2-3; 7 bases line up with TRBD2. Unmatched junction bases numbered 2, after V lost 0 bases and J lost 4 bases. The germline V gene has CDR1 SGHRS and CDR2 YFSETQ. The CDR3 contains 14 residues. The CDR3 nucleotides are TGCGCCAGCAGCTTGGGCGGGAGCGCAGATACGCAGTATTTT. Translated: CASSLGGSADTQYF.

This clone was counted a few times. The genes are TRBV25-1 and TRBJ2-2, with D perhaps matching TRBD2 (5 bases). V shed 1 base and J shed 3 bases, with 9 bases lying between them. Germline V gene data show CDR1 as MGHDK and CDR2 as SYGVNS. CDR3 size: 15 residues. CDR3 nucleotides: TGTGCCAGCAGTGAATCGGAGAGGGACACCGGGGAGCTGTTTTTT. Translation: CASSESERDTGELFF.

The gene calls are TRBV18 and TRBJ1-3; D unresolved. CDR3 size: 15 residues. V was pared by 3 bases and J by 4 bases, with 13 bases between. Germline V gives CDR1 KGHSH, CDR2 LQKENI. The CDR3 DNA reads TGTGCCAGCTCACCGAACTTCGGGAAGGGAAACACCATATATTTT. This codes for CASSPNFGKGNTIYF.

V usage is TRBV7-8 and J usage is TRBJ1-5; maybe TRBD1 (5 bases). The germline gives CDR1 SGHVS, CDR2 FQNEAQ. The CDR3 runs 14 residues. Between the trimmed V and J ends, which lost 6 bases and 7 bases, there was a span of 16 bases. CDR3 sequence (DNA): TGTGCCAGCAGTTCCAACTCAGGGAAGCAGCCCCAGCATTTT. Residues: CASSSNSGKQPQHF.

This rearrangement joins TRBV28 to TRBJ2-7, with unresolved D. Trimming stripped 4 bases from V and 3 bases from J, with 7 bases between. This CDR3 has 12 amino acids. In germline, CDR1 is MDHEN, CDR2 SYDVKM. CDR3 DNA sequence: TGTGCCAGCAGTTCAGGTGTCTACGAGCAGTACTTC. Residues: CASSSGVYEQYF.

The chain employs TRBV7-3 and TRBJ2-7; 13 bases are shared with TRBD2. Germline V gene sequence: CDR1 SGHTA, CDR2 FQGTGA. J lost 6 bases, V lost 4 bases, and 0 bases had no gene match. CDR3 length: 13 amino acids. The CDR3 DNA sequence: TGTGCCAGCAGCTGGACTAGCGGGAGCGAGCAGTACTTC. Residues: CASSWTSGSEQYF.

The gene calls are TRBV28 and TRBJ2-3; 8 nucleotides match TRBD2. This CDR3 contains 16 residues. Germline V gene lookup returns CDR1 MDHEN and CDR2 SYDVKM. V shed 4 bases, J shed 6 bases, and the junction held 12 bases outside the gene matches. This CDR3 reads CASSSPAGETGDTQYF. In DNA, the CDR3 is TGTGCCAGCAGTTCTCCAGCGGGAGAGACTGGGGATACGCAGTATTTT.

The chain recombines TRBV11-2 with TRBJ2-3, with a tentative D call TRBD1 (5 bases). Looked up from germline, CDR1 is SGHAT and CDR2 is FQNNGV. The CDR3 has 16 amino acids. Trimming took 5 bases from V and 0 from J, leaving 15 bases between them. The CDR3 is CASSPRVTASTDTQYF. CDR3 in DNA: TGTGCCAGCAGCCCCAGGGTTACTGCGAGCACAGATACGCAGTATTTT.

This chain links TRBV27 with TRBJ2-7, with TRBD2 matching over 7 bases. The CDR3 extends over 14 amino acids. From germline, CDR1 is MNHEY and CDR2 SMNVEV (reference sequence). The trim removed 2 bases at V and 2 bases at J, leaving 3 bases unmatched. The CDR3 here is CASSLRSGAYEQYF. CDR3 nucleotides: TGTGCCAGCAGTTTAAGAAGCGGGGCCTACGAGCAGTACTTC.